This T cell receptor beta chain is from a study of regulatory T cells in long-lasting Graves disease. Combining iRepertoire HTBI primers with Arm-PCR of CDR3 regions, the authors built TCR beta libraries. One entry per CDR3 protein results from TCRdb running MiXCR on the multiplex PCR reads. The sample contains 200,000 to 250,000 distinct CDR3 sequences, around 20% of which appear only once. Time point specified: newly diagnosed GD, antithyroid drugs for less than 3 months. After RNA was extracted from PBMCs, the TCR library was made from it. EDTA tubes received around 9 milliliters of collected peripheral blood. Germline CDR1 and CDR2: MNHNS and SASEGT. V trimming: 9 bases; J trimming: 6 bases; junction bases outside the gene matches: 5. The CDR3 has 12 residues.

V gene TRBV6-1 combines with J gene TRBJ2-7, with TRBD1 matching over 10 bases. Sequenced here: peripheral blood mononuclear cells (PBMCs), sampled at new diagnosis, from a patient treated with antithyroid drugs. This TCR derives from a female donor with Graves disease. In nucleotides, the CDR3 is TGTGCCAGTGGACAGGGGGATTGCGAGCAGTACTTC. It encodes CASGQGDCEQYF.